The 23 T cell receptor beta chains presented below share a single source sample, sequenced in a study of molecular identifiers for immune sequencing clone quantification. A single record per CDR3 protein comes from TCRdb applying MiXCR to the PCR reads. The table includes about 320,000 distinct CDR3 sequences, roughly 24% detected once. Material for sequencing was naive CD8+ T cells from blood, with Jurkat cell RNA spiked in. The subset denotes: FACS-sorted CD8+CD4-CCR7+CD45RA+ naive T cells. The receptors derive from a human donor in good health. Some libraries in this study had Jurkat cell RNA spiked in.

As concerns this clonotype: The germline gene is not matched at one end of the junction; a read error may be the cause. The CDR3: CASSLRLHTDTRYF. Here the CDR3 DNA reads TGTGCCAGCAGTTTACGGTTACACACAGATACGCGGTATTTT. The chain couples TRBV27 to TRBJ2-3; unclear D gene. Germline V gives CDR1 MNHEY, CDR2 SMNVEV (reference sequence). The CDR3 loop spans 14 amino acids.

This clonotype occurred a few times. The rearrangement links TRBV19 to TRBJ2-2, with 14 bases that match TRBD2. Trimming cost V 3 bases and J 6 bases; bases outside gene matches: 6. Germline CDR1 is LNHDA and CDR2 is SQIVND (reference sequence). The CDR3 runs to 17 residues. CDR3 in DNA: TGTGCCAGTAGTATGAAGACTAGCGGGAGGGCCGCCGGGGAGCTGTTTTTT. Amino acids: CASSMKTSGRAAGELFF. Full variable domain (missing parts from reference TRBV19 and TRBJ2-2): DGGITQSPKYLFRKEGQNVTLSCEQNLNHDAMYWYRQDPGQGLRLIYYSQIVNDFQKGDIAEGYSVSREKKESFPLTVTSAQKNPTAFYLCASSMKTSGRAAGELFFGEGSRLTVL.

As concerns this clonotype: A clone one base away is much larger, so this may be a read error. The rearrangement uses TRBV7-9 and TRBJ2-6, with a weak D call TRBD1 (6 bases). The CDR3 extends over 18 amino acids. Germline lookup yields CDR1 SEHNR and CDR2 FQNEAQ (reference sequence). As DNA, the CDR3 is TGTGCCGGTCGCAGGCCCCGGGACAACCGCTCTGGGGCCAACGCCCTGACTTTC. As protein: CAGRRPRDNRSGANALTF. The full variable domain, completed using reference TRBV7-9 and TRBJ2-6, is DTGVSQNPRHKITKRGQNVTFRCDPISEHNRLYWYRQTLGQGPEFLTYFQNEAQLEKSRLLSDRFSAERPKGSFSTLEIQRTEQGDSAMYLCAGRRPRDNRSGANALTFGAGSRLTVL.

This clonotype was picked up many times. The chain uses TRBV7-9 and TRBJ1-1; D is undetermined. Trimming removed 2 bases at V and 1 base at J, with 8 bases between. The CDR3 is made up of 14 amino acids. CDR1 SEHNR and CDR2 FQNEAQ come from the germline V gene (reference sequence). CDR3 in DNA: TGTGCCAGCAGCTTATTAAGAGGGAACACTGAAGCTTTCTTT. Amino acids: CASSLLRGNTEAFF.

This clonotype showed up many times. The chain employs TRBV29-1 and TRBJ2-4; perhaps TRBD2 as D (6 bases). Trimming left V 4 bases short and J 8 bases short, with 12 bases between. This CDR3 contains 12 residues. CDR1 is SQVTM, CDR2 ANQGSEA, per germline. The CDR3 protein is CSVGGAGDIQYF. The CDR3 DNA follows: TGCAGCGTTGGCGGGGCCGGAGACATTCAGTACTTC.

V is TRBV6-5 and J is TRBJ2-5; TRBD1 might be the D (5 bases). The length of the CDR3 is 13 residues. Germline V gene lookup returns CDR1 MNHEY and CDR2 SVGAGI. Deletions cut 3 bases from V and 4 bases from J, with 9 bases between. CDR3 in DNA: TGTGCCAGCAGTTATTCAGGGTCAGAGACCCAGTACTTC. Its translation: CASSYSGSETQYF.

The chain is built from TRBV4-3 and TRBJ2-3; no clear D gene. Germline CDR1 and CDR2: LGHNA and YSLEER. The CDR3 is 15 amino acids. V shed 5 bases and J shed 0 bases, with 12 bases lying between them. CDR3 sequence (DNA): TGCGCCAGCAGCTTCTCCCCCAGGAGCACAGATACGCAGTATTTT. This codes for CASSFSPRSTDTQYF.

To note about this clonotype: A much larger clone is a single base away; this may be a read error. The CDR3 region has the DNA TGTGCCAGCAGCCCGTTGACACCTTACCAAGAGACCCAGAACTTC. Translation gives CASSPLTPYQETQNF. The V gene is TRBV27, the J gene TRBJ2-5; D is unclear. CDR3 length: 15 residues. Germline lookup yields CDR1 MNHEY and CDR2 SMNVEV (reference sequence).

As regards this clonotype: This CDR3 fails to terminate in the conserved phenylalanine or tryptophan, so it likely reflects a read error. This chain links TRBV5-6 with TRBJ1-1, with a weak D call TRBD1 (5 bases). The CDR3 consists of 15 residues. Per the germline V gene, CDR1 is SGHDT and CDR2 is YYEEEE. V shed 4 bases and J shed 3 bases, with 16 bases lying between them. CDR3 in amino acids: CASSLGGSSYTEAFL. CDR3 in DNA: TGTGCCAGCAGCCTTGGGGGAAGTTCCTACACTGAAGCTTTCTTA.

This clonotype was detected a few times. The chain combines TRBV28 with TRBJ2-5; tentative D call: TRBD2 (5 bases). This CDR3 comprises 13 residues. Trimming pared 2 bases from V and 4 bases from J, leaving 8 bases between. Germline loops: CDR1 MDHEN, CDR2 SYDVKM. The CDR3 sequence: CASSLSGLETQYF. DNA for the CDR3: TGTGCCAGCAGTTTAAGCGGCTTAGAGACCCAGTACTTC.

This clonotype was detected only a few times. The chain has TRBV9 and TRBJ1-1; perhaps TRBD1 as D (6 bases). The V and J ends lost 5 bases and 4 bases respectively, with 18 bases between them. This CDR3 contains 15 residues. The germline V gene encodes CDR1 SGDLS and CDR2 YYNGEE. DNA for the CDR3: TGTGCCAGCAGTGGGGGACAAGAGAGGGGCACTGAAGCTTTCTTT. Translation: CASSGGQERGTEAFF.

The table lists this clonotype with many counts. The rearrangement joins TRBV7-2 to TRBJ1-4; the match to TRBD1 covers 8 bases. The CDR3 runs 15 residues. The germline gives CDR1 SGHTA, CDR2 FQGNSA. With 5 bases clipped from V and 8 bases from J, the junction kept 10 bases outside the gene matches. The CDR3 spells CASSLRTGMTEKLFF. The CDR3 nucleotides read TGTGCCAGCAGCCTAAGGACAGGGATGACAGAAAAACTGTTTTTT.

This clonotype was detected ten times or more. The chain links TRBV5-4 to TRBJ1-1; D perhaps matches TRBD1 (5 bases). The CDR3 spans 13 residues. V was pared by 4 bases and J by 4 bases, with 11 bases between. Per the germline V gene, CDR1 is SGHNT and CDR2 is YYREEE (reference sequence). The CDR3 spells CASSPDRGTEAFF. In nucleotides, the CDR3 is TGTGCCAGCAGCCCCGACAGAGGCACTGAAGCTTTCTTT. The full variable domain, rest sourced from reference TRBV5-4 and TRBJ1-1, is ETGVTQSPTHLIKTRGQQVTLRCSSQSGHNTVSWYQQALGQGPQFIFQYYREEENGRGNFPPRFSGLQFPNYSSELNVNALELDDSALYLCASSPDRGTEAFFGQGTRLTVV.

The rearrangement joins TRBV6-5 to TRBJ1-5; possible D gene TRBD1, 5 bases. Germline CDR1 MNHEY, CDR2 SVGAGI. This CDR3 contains 15 residues. With 5 bases removed from V and 6 bases from J, the gap between germline ends came to 17 bases. CDR3 region: CASSPTRVGGQPQHF. The CDR3 DNA reads TGTGCCAGCAGTCCGACCAGGGTCGGGGGTCAGCCCCAGCATTTT.

The chain uses TRBV27 and TRBJ2-7, with a tentative D call TRBD1 (5 bases). The CDR3 is made up of 13 amino acids. Germline V lookup: CDR1 MNHEY, CDR2 SMNVEV (reference sequence). V gave up 6 bases and J gave up 6 bases, with 15 bases separating them. The CDR3 DNA reads as TGTGCCAGCAGGGGGCCAGGGCTTCTCGAGCAGTACTTC. Protein: CASRGPGLLEQYF.

For this clonotype: This sequence may be a read error, since a much larger clone differs from it by one base. The chain joins TRBV29-1 to TRBJ2-7; 7 nucleotides align to TRBD1. This CDR3 comprises 13 residues. Germline V gene data show CDR1 as SQVTM and CDR2 as ANQGSEA. Losses at the gene ends were 7 bases for V and 3 bases for J; bases not matched to a gene: 9. The CDR3 here is CSAGHRGRYEQYF. The CDR3 DNA is TGCAGCGCCGGCCACAGGGGCCGCTACGAGCAGTACTTC.

Of note for this clonotype: This likely comes from a read error, as the CDR3 has no conserved phenylalanine or tryptophan at its end. The chain joins TRBV10-2 to TRBJ1-1; a weak D match, TRBD1 (6 bases). V gave up 0 bases and J gave up 4 bases, with 9 bases separating them. CDR3 size: 14 residues. Germline CDR1 is WSHSY and CDR2 is SAAADI. The CDR3 nucleotides read TGCGCCAGCAGTGAGTCGTTGGGGGCCACTGAAGCTTTCTCT. Amino acid sequence: CASSESLGATEAFS.

The V call is TRBV20-1, the J call TRBJ2-1; 11 bases fit TRBD2. The CDR3 length is 16 residues. Germline CDR1 and CDR2: DFQATT and SNEGSKA (reference sequence). With 5 bases clipped from V and 4 bases from J, the junction kept 10 bases outside the gene matches. The chain's CDR3 is CSALIPGLAAYNEQFF. The CDR3, as DNA: TGCAGTGCTCTAATTCCGGGACTAGCGGCGTACAATGAGCAGTTCTTC.

This clonotype was recorded at least ten times. The CDR3 region is CASSGTGVGETQYF. CDR3 bases: TGTGCCAGCAGCGGGACGGGAGTTGGTGAGACCCAGTACTTC. V gene TRBV9 combines with J gene TRBJ2-5; possibly TRBD2 for D (6 bases). With 3 bases removed from V and 5 bases from J, the gap between germline ends came to 14 bases. Germline V gene data show CDR1 as SGDLS and CDR2 as YYNGEE. This CDR3 comprises 14 residues.

Turning to this clonotype: Possible read error: a much larger clone is one base away. The genes are TRBV7-9 and TRBJ1-1; D unresolved. Germline V lookup: CDR1 SEHNR, CDR2 FQNEAQ (reference sequence). Trimming shortened V by 8 bases and J by 6 bases, and 10 bases separated the two germline ends. This CDR3 has 11 amino acids. For the CDR3, the DNA is TGTGCCAGCGGCCTGGCCTCTGAAGCTTTCTTT. As protein: CASGLASEAFF. The complete variable domain, with remaining parts taken from reference TRBV7-9 and TRBJ1-1, reads DTGVSQNPRHKITKRGQNVTFRCDPISEHNRLYWYRQTLGQGPEFLTYFQNEAQLEKSRLLSDRFSAERPKGSFSTLEIQRTEQGDSAMYLCASGLASEAFFGQGTRLTVV.

This clonotype was seen repeatedly, ten times or more. The V call is TRBV6-5, the J call TRBJ1-4, with unresolved D. The CDR3 has 14 residues. The germline V and J ends were trimmed by 0 bases and 4 bases, with 6 bases remaining between them. CDR1 and CDR2 from the germline V gene are MNHEY and SVGAGI. CDR3 DNA: TGTGCCAGCAGTTACTCCGGGAGTAATGAAAAACTGTTTTTT. Translated: CASSYSGSNEKLFF.

The sample holds one count of this clonotype. Compared with germline, one end of the junction differs, possibly owing to a read error. The gene calls are TRBV7-9 and TRBJ2-3; the match to TRBD2 covers 11 bases. Germline-derived CDR1 and CDR2 are SEHNR and FQNEAQ (reference sequence). The CDR3 runs 20 residues. CDR3 in DNA: TGTGCCAGCAGCGGCTACTTAGCGGGAGGGCCGGCGTCTAGCACAAATACGCAGTATTTT. Translated, it gives CASSGYLAGGPASSTNTQYF.

The chain combines TRBV28 with TRBJ1-5; TRBD1 matches 9 bases. CDR3 length: 15 amino acids. Trimming removed 5 bases from V and 5 bases from J; junction bases left unmatched: 7. Germline V gene data show CDR1 as MDHEN and CDR2 as SYDVKM. CDR3 loop: CASSQGTGSDQPQHF. CDR3 DNA sequence: TGTGCCAGCAGTCAAGGGACAGGGAGTGATCAGCCCCAGCATTTT. Together with reference TRBV28 and TRBJ1-5, the CDR3 gives the full variable domain: DVKVTQSSRYLVKRTGEKVFLECVQDMDHENMFWYRQDPGLGLRLIYFSYDVKMKEKGDIPEGYSVSREKKERFSLILESASTNQTSMYLCASSQGTGSDQPQHFGDGTRLSIL.